Shown below are 30 T cell receptor beta chains from a single sample sequenced in a study of radiation and T cells in renal cell carcinoma. Time point in this sample: baseline pretreatment blood. The treatment denotes: 15 Gy SBRT to primary tumor, nephrectomy 4 weeks later. Profiled with immunoSEQ multiplex PCR; TCRdb holds only in-frame clones, not every one. The table includes approximately 110,000 clones, approximately 78% detected once. Sequencing used blood, obtained from a patient whose treatment included radiotherapy and nephrectomy. The receptors come from a woman aged 60-75 years with renal cell carcinoma.

This clone was recorded once. The rearrangement uses TRBV11-2 and TRBJ1-2; TRBD1 matches 9 bases. The CDR3 sequence is 15 residues long. Per the germline V gene, CDR1 is SGHAT and CDR2 is FQNNGV. V lost 5 bases and J lost 5; bases outside the gene matches: 9. The CDR3 region has the DNA TGTGCCAGCAGCCAAACCGGGACAGGGAATTATGGCTACACCTTC. Its translation is CASSQTGTGNYGYTF.

The rearrangement joins TRBV4-2 to TRBJ2-7, with 7 bases lining up with TRBD1. This CDR3 is 15 amino acids long. V was clipped by 3 bases and J by 5 bases; unmatched bases: 10. From germline, CDR1 is LGHNA and CDR2 YNFKEQ. The CDR3: CASSQGDRDGDEQYF. The DNA for the CDR3 is TGTGCCAGCAGCCAGGGTGACAGGGATGGGGACGAGCAGTACTTC.

The table lists this clone with a few counts. J is TRBJ1-5 and V is TRBV14; D not certain. Germline V gives CDR1 SGHDN, CDR2 FVKESK. The V gene lost 2 bases and the J gene lost 4 bases, with 6 bases spanning the gap. This CDR3 contains 13 residues. The CDR3 nucleotides are TGTGCCAGCAGCCAATTCCCTAATCAGCCCCAGCATTTT. Amino acids: CASSQFPNQPQHF.

V is TRBV7-2 and J is TRBJ2-7; 10 positions agree with TRBD2. This CDR3 is built from 15 residues. Trimming at V came to 0 bases and at J to 1 base, leaving 0 bases not matched to a gene. From germline, CDR1 is SGHTA and CDR2 FQGNSA. CDR3 nucleotide sequence: TGTGCCAGCAGCTTAGCGGGACTAGCGTCCTACGAGCAGTACTTC. Translation: CASSLAGLASYEQYF.

CDR3 region: CAISGRMDRGSGYTF. The DNA of the CDR3 is TGTGCCATCAGTGGACGGATGGACAGGGGGAGTGGCTACACCTTC. J is TRBJ1-2 and V is TRBV10-3; 10 positions agree with TRBD1. The CDR3 contains 15 residues. The junction had 9 bases not matched to a gene; V was cut back by 4 bases and J by 7 bases. The V gene's germline CDR1 is ENHRY and CDR2 SYGVKD.

The chain recombines TRBV4-3 with TRBJ2-5; 9 positions agree with TRBD1. CDR3 length: 16 residues. Trimming removed 2 bases from V and 1 base from J; junction bases left unmatched: 5. Looked up from germline, CDR1 is LGHNA and CDR2 is YSLEER. CDR3 in DNA: TGCGCCAGCAGCCAAACTTCGGACAGGGGCCAAGAGACCCAGTACTTC. Encoded protein: CASSQTSDRGQETQYF.

V and J are TRBV6-5 and TRBJ2-5; maybe TRBD2 (7 bases). The CDR3 consists of 15 residues. Germline CDR1 is MNHEY and CDR2 is SVGAGI. V was pared by 8 bases and J by 2 bases, with 18 bases between. In DNA, the CDR3 is TGTGCCAGCGGGGTTGGCGGGGGCTTACAAGAGACCCAGTACTTC. This sequence encodes CASGVGGGLQETQYF.

The V call is TRBV4-2, the J call TRBJ2-7, with 8 bases that match TRBD2. Germline V gene sequence: CDR1 LGHNA, CDR2 YNFKEQ. V lost 4 bases to trimming and J lost 5 bases; unmatched junction nucleotides: 10. This CDR3 region has 15 residues. The CDR3 bases are TGTGCCAGCAGCCGCCCCGGGACTAGGCCCGACGAGCAGTACTTC. It translates to CASSRPGTRPDEQYF.

Concerning this clone: The same CDR3 can be traced to other DNA sequences in this sample. The V and J genes are TRBV6-1 and TRBJ1-2; D remains unclear. The CDR3 is 12 amino acids. V was pared by 3 bases and J by 2 bases, with 4 bases between. Germline V gene sequence: CDR1 MNHNS, CDR2 SASEGT. CDR3 loop: CASSDRNYGYTF. CDR3 sequence (DNA): TGTGCCAGCAGTGACAGAAACTATGGCTACACCTTC.

The V call is TRBV2, the J call TRBJ1-1, with 7 bases fitting TRBD1. The CDR3 consists of 13 residues. Per the germline V gene, CDR1 is SNHLY and CDR2 is FYNNEI. V lost 7 bases, J lost 2 bases, and 4 bases stayed unmatched. CDR3 coding DNA: TGTGCCAGCACTGACAGGGTCAACACTGAAGCTTTCTTT. Amino acid sequence: CASTDRVNTEAFF.

The rearrangement uses TRBV4-3 and TRBJ1-2; 7 bases match TRBD1. Germline V CDR1 and CDR2: LGHNA, YSLEER. V was clipped by 0 bases and J by 8 bases; unmatched bases: 6. The CDR3 consists of 14 residues. CDR3 in DNA: TGCGCCAGCAGCCAAGATACAGGGGAAAGGGGCTACACCTTC. It translates to CASSQDTGERGYTF.

The rearrangement uses TRBV25-1 and TRBJ1-2; D may be TRBD1 (6 bases). Germline values: CDR1 MGHDK, CDR2 SYGVNS. The length of the CDR3 is 17 residues. The V end lost 8 bases, the J end lost 1 base, and 23 bases lay between the germline ends. CDR3 sequence: CASPGGGGQILNYGYTF. CDR3 in DNA: TGTGCCAGCCCTGGGGGTGGTGGACAGATTCTTAACTATGGCTACACCTTC.

The rearrangement uses TRBV5-1 and TRBJ1-6; D unresolved. The germline V gene has CDR1 SGHRS and CDR2 YFSETQ. Trimming removed 7 bases from V and 0 bases from J, with 11 bases in between. CDR3 size: 15 residues. CDR3: CASHGDPSYNSPLHF. The CDR3 bases are TGCGCCAGCCATGGAGACCCCTCCTATAATTCACCCCTCCACTTT.

As regards this clone: The junction shows a germline mismatch at one end, possibly a read error. The rearrangement joins TRBV19 to TRBJ1-6, with a possible D match to TRBD1 (6 bases). Germline V gene sequence: CDR1 LNHDA, CDR2 SQIVND (reference sequence). The CDR3 contains 15 residues. The CDR3 coding sequence is TGTGCCAGTTCCGACCGGGACACCCATAATTCACCCCTCCGCTTT. This codes for CASSDRDTHNSPLRF.

The sample holds one count of this clone. The rearrangement joins TRBV11-1 to TRBJ2-1, with 10 bases identical to TRBD1. V was clipped by 5 bases and J by 2 bases; unmatched bases: 9. CDR3 length equals 17 residues. Germline assignment: CDR1 SGHAT and CDR2 FQDESV (reference sequence). The DNA of the CDR3 is TGTGCCAGCAGCGTTGGATACGGGACAGGGGCCTACAATGAGCAGTTCTTC. Its translation is CASSVGYGTGAYNEQFF.

The rearrangement uses TRBV19 and TRBJ2-2, with TRBD2 identical over 9 bases. CDR3 length: 14 amino acids. Germline V gene data show CDR1 as LNHDA and CDR2 as SQIVND (reference sequence). V trimming: 5 bases; J trimming: 3 bases; junction bases outside the gene matches: 1. The CDR3 region has the DNA TGTGCCAGTAGTTGGACTAGCGACACCGGGGAGCTGTTTTTT. It specifies CASSWTSDTGELFF.

The CDR3 loop is CASSDAYEQYF. DNA of the CDR3: TGTGCCAGCAGTGACGCTTACGAGCAGTACTTC. The rearrangement joins TRBV25-1 to TRBJ2-7; the D is unclear. The V gene's germline CDR1 is MGHDK and CDR2 SYGVNS. The V end lost 3 bases, the J end lost 4 bases, and 4 bases lay between the germline ends. There are 11 residues in the CDR3.

DNA for the CDR3: TGTGCCAGCAGTTACGACAGCGATAGCAATCAGCCCCAGCATTTT. Amino acids: CASSYDSDSNQPQHF. The chain has TRBV6-6 and TRBJ1-5; D perhaps matches TRBD1 (5 bases). The CDR3 is 15 residues long. Germline V gene sequence: CDR1 MNHNY, CDR2 SVGAGI (reference sequence). V lost 2 bases to trimming and J lost 0 bases, with 8 bases between them.

The chain employs TRBV4-2 and TRBJ2-2; maybe TRBD2 (5 bases). The CDR3 has 12 residues. V was trimmed by 4 bases and J by 7 bases, leaving 7 bases between them. Looked up from germline, CDR1 is LGHNA and CDR2 is YNFKEQ. As DNA, the CDR3 is TGTGCCAGCAGCCCTGGAGGCGGGGAGCTGTTTTTT. Protein sequence: CASSPGGGELFF.

This rearrangement joins TRBV7-9 to TRBJ2-1, with D possibly called TRBD1 or TRBD2 (5 bases each). CDR1 and CDR2 from the germline V gene are SEHNR and FQNEAQ (reference sequence). Trimming took off 2 bases at V and 0 bases at J, with 14 bases between the two ends. The CDR3 is made up of 17 amino acids. CDR3 sequence (DNA): TGTGCCAGCAGCTTAACAGGAGGCCGAAGCTCCTACAATGAGCAGTTCTTC. Its translation is CASSLTGGRSSYNEQFF.

The V call is TRBV27, the J call TRBJ2-6; tentatively, D is TRBD2 (6 bases). V was cut by 6 bases and J by 0 bases, with 21 bases left in between. CDR3 size: 19 residues. Germline lookup yields CDR1 MNHEY and CDR2 SMNVEV (reference sequence). CDR3 residues: CASSPFGTSWSSGANVLTF. The CDR3 nucleotides are TGTGCCAGCAGCCCCTTCGGGACTTCCTGGAGCTCTGGGGCCAACGTCCTGACTTTC.

The rearrangement uses TRBV7-2 and TRBJ2-1, with D unresolved. Deletions cut 7 bases from V and 10 bases from J, with 14 bases between. Germline CDR1 is SGHTA and CDR2 is FQGNSA. The CDR3 is made up of 12 amino acids. The DNA of the CDR3 is TGTGCCAGCACCCTATACTACGGGGAGCAGTTCTTC. Its translation: CASTLYYGEQFF.

The chain has TRBV7-9 and TRBJ2-7; D is possibly TRBD2 (6 bases). In germline, CDR1 is SEHNR, CDR2 FQNEAQ (reference sequence). Trimming took 4 bases from V and 4 from J, leaving 14 bases between them. The CDR3 covers 14 residues. DNA for the CDR3: TGTGCCAGCAGCTACGTTGGAGGGAAATACGAGCAGTACTTC. This gives the protein CASSYVGGKYEQYF. Combining the CDR3 with reference TRBV7-9 and TRBJ2-7 gives the whole variable domain DTGVSQNPRHKITKRGQNVTFRCDPISEHNRLYWYRQTLGQGPEFLTYFQNEAQLEKSRLLSDRFSAERPKGSFSTLEIQRTEQGDSAMYLCASSYVGGKYEQYFGPGTRLTVT.

The rearrangement links TRBV28 to TRBJ2-7; 8 nucleotides line up with TRBD2. This CDR3 is 14 amino acids long. The germline V gene has CDR1 MDHEN and CDR2 SYDVKM. V was clipped by 5 bases and J by 3 bases; unmatched bases: 6. CDR3: CASSPYSGIYEQYF. The CDR3 region has the DNA TGTGCCAGCAGTCCGTATAGCGGGATCTACGAGCAGTACTTC.

This chain connects TRBV7-8 to TRBJ2-2, with 8 nucleotides matching TRBD2. Looked up from germline, CDR1 is SGHVS and CDR2 is FQNEAQ. The CDR3 spans 15 residues. V was pared by 1 base and J by 5 bases, with 3 bases of the junction left unmatched. The CDR3 protein is CASSLDGRATGELFF. In DNA form, the CDR3 reads TGTGCCAGCAGCTTAGACGGGAGGGCTACCGGGGAGCTGTTTTTT.

V is TRBV5-4 and J is TRBJ1-2; unclear D gene. The germline CDR1 and CDR2 sequences are SGHNT and YYREEE (reference sequence). The CDR3 covers 15 residues. V was cut by 0 bases and J by 5 bases, with 14 bases left in between. The CDR3 sequence: CASSLARRVVYGYTF. Here the CDR3 DNA reads TGTGCCAGCAGCTTGGCTAGACGGGTCGTATATGGCTACACCTTC.

The rearrangement uses TRBV5-6 and TRBJ1-2; D call uncertain. CDR1 SGHDT and CDR2 YYEEEE come from the germline V gene. The CDR3 extends over 12 amino acids. V was cut by 5 bases and J by 5 bases, with 10 bases left in between. CDR3 sequence reads: CASSADGYGYTF. DNA of the CDR3: TGTGCCAGCAGTGCTGATGGTTATGGCTACACCTTC. The full variable domain, in which reference TRBV5-6 and TRBJ1-2 provide the parts outside the CDR3, is DAGVTQSPTHLIKTRGQQVTLRCSPKSGHDTVSWYQQALGQGPQFIFQYYEEEERQRGNFPDRFSGHQFPNYSSELNVNALLLGDSALYLCASSADGYGYTFGSGTRLTVV.

This clone was observed a few times. The gene calls are TRBV5-6 and TRBJ1-6; maybe TRBD1 (6 bases). Germline assignment: CDR1 SGHDT and CDR2 YYEEEE. V was clipped by 3 bases and J by 7 bases, with 14 bases between them. The CDR3 has 15 amino acids. CDR3 amino acids: CASSYRESRNSPLHF. CDR3 DNA sequence: TGTGCCAGCAGCTACAGGGAATCGAGGAATTCACCCCTCCACTTT. Full variable domain (rest looked up from reference TRBV5-6 and TRBJ1-6): DAGVTQSPTHLIKTRGQQVTLRCSPKSGHDTVSWYQQALGQGPQFIFQYYEEEERQRGNFPDRFSGHQFPNYSSELNVNALLLGDSALYLCASSYRESRNSPLHFGNGTRLTVT.

DNA for the CDR3: TGTGCCAGCAGTGCCCCGGCGGGGGTAAACATTCAGTACTTC. This gives the protein CASSAPAGVNIQYF. J is TRBJ2-4 and V is TRBV25-1, with TRBD2 identical over 7 bases. The CDR3 is made up of 14 amino acids. V trimming: 4 bases; J trimming: 6 bases; junction bases outside the gene matches: 6. The germline V gene has CDR1 MGHDK and CDR2 SYGVNS.

The rearrangement joins TRBV6-4 to TRBJ1-1; 7 nucleotides line up with TRBD1. Germline V gene lookup returns CDR1 MRHNA and CDR2 SNTAGT. V lost 5 bases and J lost 6; bases outside the gene matches: 6. This CDR3 spans 13 amino acids. The CDR3 reads CASSLTGESEAFF. CDR3 sequence (DNA): TGTGCCAGCAGTCTTACAGGGGAATCTGAAGCTTTCTTT.